The 30 T cell receptor beta chains presented below share a single source sample, sequenced in a study of beta chain features in type 1 diabetes (dated by TCRdb to the late 2010s). The library was made by the immunoSEQ multiplex PCR assay. All of the isolated RNA was reverse transcribed with the High Capacity cDNA Reverse Transcription Kit, so expressed TCRB transcripts were sequenced. TCRdb took this table from immuneACCESS and kept in-frame rearrangements with V and J called. Such tables lack part of the clones; where checked against another copy, unresolved V genes explain under half of the gap, and the rest is unexplained. The sample yields 900,000 or so clones; roughly 16% were counted once. The leading ten clones occupy around 0.02% of the sample. Material for sequencing was naive CD4+ T cells from blood. The cell subset or site label for this specimen denotes: true naive CD4+ T cells. Receptors were obtained from a woman in her late teens or twenties in good health.

The chain is built from TRBV5-1 and TRBJ2-3; D is uncertain. The CDR3 is 15 amino acids. Looked up from germline, CDR1 is SGHRS and CDR2 is YFSETQ. V lost 5 bases, J lost 0 bases, and 13 bases lay in between. CDR3 sequence reads: CASRVGSRSTDTQYF. DNA for the CDR3: TGCGCCAGCAGAGTGGGTAGCAGGAGCACAGATACGCAGTATTTT.

This clone turned up a few times. The V and J genes are TRBV4-1 and TRBJ2-3; 10 bases fit TRBD2. The CDR3 extends over 16 amino acids. Unmatched junction bases numbered 4, after V lost 4 bases and J lost 0 bases. The V gene's germline CDR1 is MGHRA and CDR2 YSYEKL. This CDR3 is CASSPMTSGSTDTQYF. DNA for the CDR3: TGCGCCAGCAGCCCTATGACTAGCGGGAGCACAGATACGCAGTATTTT.

The V call is TRBV19, the J call TRBJ2-1; D gene uncertain. Trimming left V 3 bases short and J 4 bases short, with 16 bases between. The CDR3 spans 16 residues. Germline V gene lookup returns CDR1 LNHDA and CDR2 SQIVND (reference sequence). The CDR3 spells CASSIILVGWYNEQFF. The CDR3 bases are TGTGCCAGTAGTATTATCCTGGTGGGCTGGTACAATGAGCAGTTCTTC.

This clone was counted a few times. The chain uses TRBV28 and TRBJ1-4; D gene ambiguous. CDR3 length equals 14 residues. The V end was cut by 8 bases, the J end by 8 bases, with 18 bases between. Germline V gives CDR1 MDHEN, CDR2 SYDVKM. CDR3 coding DNA: TGTGCCAGCGGCCCACCGGGTTACGACGAAAAACTGTTTTTT. It encodes CASGPPGYDEKLFF.

This chain joins TRBV7-2 and TRBJ2-1; possibly TRBD1 or TRBD2 for D (5 bases each). Trimming shortened V by 0 bases and J by 8 bases, and 8 bases separated the two germline ends. CDR1 and CDR2 (germline): SGHTA, FQGNSA. The CDR3 totals 13 residues. The CDR3 region is CASSLASGHEQFF. DNA of the CDR3: TGTGCCAGCAGCTTAGCTTCGGGACATGAGCAGTTCTTC.

This clone was picked up a small number of times. CDR3 in amino acids: CASSPLTSGSAYNEQFF. In DNA, the CDR3 is TGTGCCAGCTCACCACTGACTAGCGGGAGTGCATACAATGAGCAGTTCTTC. This chain links TRBV18 with TRBJ2-1; 12 positions agree with TRBD2. This CDR3 has 17 residues. In germline, CDR1 is KGHSH, CDR2 LQKENI. The trim removed 1 base at V and 4 bases at J, leaving 5 bases unmatched.

This clone was counted only a few times. The chain employs TRBV5-1 and TRBJ2-3, with unresolved D. Germline-derived CDR1 and CDR2 are SGHRS and YFSETQ. The V and J ends lost 0 bases and 2 bases respectively, with 13 bases between them. The CDR3 consists of 16 residues. CDR3 sequence reads: CASSLGTSSNTDTQYF. CDR3 nucleotide sequence: TGCGCCAGCAGCTTGGGTACCTCCAGCAACACAGATACGCAGTATTTT.

The V gene is TRBV9, the J gene TRBJ1-1, with D perhaps matching TRBD1 (5 bases). V lost 6 bases and J 1 base, leaving 13 bases between the germline ends. CDR1 and CDR2 (germline): SGDLS, YYNGEE. The CDR3 is made up of 14 amino acids. CDR3 in amino acids: CASTRMGGNTEAFF. In DNA, the CDR3 is TGTGCCAGCACCAGGATGGGGGGGAACACTGAAGCTTTCTTT. The full variable domain, its missing parts supplied by reference TRBV9 and TRBJ1-1, is DSGVTQTPKHLITATGQRVTLRCSPRSGDLSVYWYQQSLDQGLQFLIQYYNGEERAKGNILERFSAQQFPDLHSELNLSSLELGDSALYFCASTRMGGNTEAFFGQGTRLTVV.

J is TRBJ1-1 and V is TRBV4-1, with D perhaps matching TRBD1 (6 bases). Trimming cost V 1 base and J 0 bases, with 9 bases left between them. The CDR3 consists of 15 residues. CDR1 is MGHRA and CDR2 is YSYEKL in the germline V gene. The CDR3: CASSQGTALNTEAFF. CDR3 nucleotide sequence: TGCGCCAGCAGCCAAGGGACAGCCCTGAACACTGAAGCTTTCTTT.

The chain carries TRBV29-1 and TRBJ2-7, with D tentatively TRBD1 (6 bases). The CDR3 has 12 residues. Germline-derived CDR1 and CDR2 are SQVTM and ANQGSEA. V lost 5 bases and J 3 bases, leaving 11 bases between the germline ends. The CDR3 protein is CSVTKQGYEQYF. The CDR3, as DNA: TGCAGCGTTACAAAACAGGGCTACGAGCAGTACTTC.

CDR3 bases: TGCGCCAGCAGCTTGGGGGAACAAACAGATACGCAGTATTTT. Protein product: CASSLGEQTDTQYF. The chain links TRBV5-1 to TRBJ2-3; D ambiguous. The ends were cut back, 0 bases at V and 3 bases at J, with 8 bases in the middle. The CDR3 contains 14 residues. Germline V gene lookup returns CDR1 SGHRS and CDR2 YFSETQ.

This clone came up a few times. V is TRBV18 and J is TRBJ1-2, with D hard to call. Germline V gene sequence: CDR1 KGHSH, CDR2 LQKENI. Between the trimmed V and J ends, which lost 2 bases and 3 bases, there was a span of 7 bases. The CDR3 totals 13 residues. The CDR3 DNA reads TGTGCCAGCTCACCAATGGAGTACTATGGCTACACCTTC. Translated: CASSPMEYYGYTF.

This chain connects TRBV7-9 to TRBJ1-5; the D gene is possibly TRBD1 (5 bases). V lost 1 base, J lost 3 bases, and 13 bases lay in between. The CDR3 is 16 amino acids. CDR1 is SEHNR, CDR2 FQNEAQ, per germline (reference sequence). CDR3 region: CASSLVDARANQPQHF. CDR3 in DNA: TGTGCCAGCAGCTTAGTTGATGCCAGGGCCAATCAGCCCCAGCATTTT.

V usage is TRBV7-2 and J usage is TRBJ2-5; the D gene could be TRBD1 or TRBD2 (6 bases each). This CDR3 is built from 13 residues. With 5 bases removed from V and 5 bases from J, the gap between germline ends came to 12 bases. In germline, CDR1 is SGHTA, CDR2 FQGNSA. In DNA, the CDR3 is TGTGCCAGCAGCCGAACAGGGAGGGAGACCCAGTACTTC. Translated, it gives CASSRTGRETQYF.

This clone was counted between two and nine times. This sequence joins TRBV9 and TRBJ2-7, with D maybe TRBD1 (6 bases). Germline CDR1 SGDLS, CDR2 YYNGEE. This CDR3 has 14 amino acids. V dropped 2 bases and J dropped 4 bases, with 13 bases sitting between them. The CDR3, as DNA: TGTGCCAGCAGCGTGACCGAGACAGGTTACGAGCAGTACTTC. This codes for CASSVTETGYEQYF.

This chain joins TRBV19 and TRBJ2-7; maybe TRBD1 (5 bases). V lost 6 bases and J lost 2, with 20 bases in between. The CDR3 contains 16 residues. Germline V gene sequence: CDR1 LNHDA, CDR2 SQIVND (reference sequence). CDR3 region: CASSLNTRTGTYEQYF. The CDR3 DNA reads TGTGCCAGTAGCCTAAACACCCGAACAGGTACCTACGAGCAGTACTTC.

As DNA, the CDR3 is TGTGCCAGCAGCTTTCTCCGCGGCTACAATGAGCAGTTCTTC. Its protein is CASSFLRGYNEQFF. The rearrangement joins TRBV7-9 to TRBJ2-1; D uncertain. CDR3 length: 14 amino acids. V was shortened by 3 bases and J by 3 bases, with 9 bases between the two germline ends. Germline V gene sequence: CDR1 SEHNR, CDR2 FQNEAQ (reference sequence).

The chain recombines TRBV19 with TRBJ2-1; a weak D match, TRBD1 (5 bases). CDR1 and CDR2 (germline): LNHDA, SQIVND (reference sequence). Trimming took 6 bases from V and 6 from J, leaving 15 bases between them. This CDR3 is built from 14 residues. CDR3 sequence (DNA): TGTGCCAGTAGCCCCGACAGTCACGGCAATGAGCAGTTCTTC. It encodes CASSPDSHGNEQFF.

This clone was observed a handful of times. The J gene is TRBJ2-2, the V gene TRBV19, with D unclear. The germline gives CDR1 LNHDA, CDR2 SQIVND (reference sequence). The CDR3 loop spans 16 amino acids. Trimming cost V 3 bases and J 5 bases, with 16 bases left between them. CDR3 sequence (DNA): TGTGCCAGTAGTATTACGGTCAGCTCACAAACCGGGGAGCTGTTTTTT. This codes for CASSITVSSQTGELFF.

The V and J genes are TRBV4-2 and TRBJ2-3, with 12 nucleotides matching TRBD2. The V segment lost 1 base and the J segment 2 bases; nucleotides outside the gene matches: 7. This CDR3 contains 18 residues. CDR1 is LGHNA and CDR2 is YNFKEQ in the germline V gene. The CDR3 region is CASSQASGRGRITDTQYF. As DNA, the CDR3 is TGTGCCAGCAGCCAAGCTAGCGGGAGGGGACGAATCACAGATACGCAGTATTTT.

This clone was recorded a few times. The V gene is TRBV5-4, the J gene TRBJ2-1; no firm D call. V was clipped by 3 bases and J by 9 bases, with 25 bases between them. CDR3 size: 17 residues. Germline-derived CDR1 and CDR2 are SGHNT and YYREEE (reference sequence). The CDR3 is CASSSGQKKTGVSEQFF. CDR3 sequence (DNA): TGTGCCAGCAGCTCTGGTCAAAAAAAGACTGGAGTCAGTGAGCAGTTCTTC.

The chain carries TRBV7-8 and TRBJ2-3, with unresolved D. The CDR3 has 18 residues. Between the trimmed V and J ends, which lost 0 bases and 6 bases, there was a span of 22 bases. Germline V gene sequence: CDR1 SGHVS, CDR2 FQNEAQ. Here the CDR3 reads CASSLAGGQTKRLDTQYF. CDR3 bases: TGTGCCAGCAGCTTAGCGGGTGGGCAGACGAAGCGCCTGGATACGCAGTATTTT.

This clone has only a few counts. The chain links TRBV5-4 to TRBJ1-2; D is unresolved. Trimming left V 5 bases short and J 7 bases short, with 21 bases between. The length of the CDR3 is 15 residues. CDR1 is SGHNT and CDR2 is YYREEE in the germline V gene (reference sequence). The CDR3 loop reads CASSHHRADLPGYTF. In nucleotides, the CDR3 is TGTGCCAGCAGTCACCACCGGGCAGACCTTCCTGGCTACACCTTC.

The chain joins TRBV4-3 to TRBJ2-5; 9 bases match TRBD1. This CDR3 has 17 amino acids. Germline assignment: CDR1 LGHNA and CDR2 YSLEER. V lost 0 bases to trimming and J lost 5 bases; unmatched junction nucleotides: 10. The CDR3 DNA sequence: TGCGCCAGCAGCCAAGATTACAGGGGGCTATTCTTTGAGACCCAGTACTTC. This encodes CASSQDYRGLFFETQYF.

This chain uses TRBV6-6 with TRBJ2-5, with 8 bases that match TRBD1. J lost 5 bases, V lost 0 bases, and 5 bases had no gene match. Germline V lookup: CDR1 MNHNY, CDR2 SVGAGI (reference sequence). The CDR3 totals 15 residues. The CDR3, as DNA: TGTGCCAGCAGTTACTCAGGGACAGGCCAGGAGACCCAGTACTTC. Amino acid sequence: CASSYSGTGQETQYF.

This clone was counted a few times. This sequence joins TRBV7-9 and TRBJ2-7, with 9 bases identical to TRBD1. Trimming at V came to 6 bases and at J to 2 bases, leaving 8 bases not matched to a gene. CDR1 and CDR2 (germline): SEHNR, FQNEAQ (reference sequence). The CDR3 has 15 amino acids. DNA of the CDR3: TGTGCCAGCAGTTCCTTGGGACAGGGTACCTACGAGCAGTACTTC. It codes for CASSSLGQGTYEQYF.

This clone was detected a few times. The V and J genes are TRBV7-2 and TRBJ2-7; 9 positions agree with TRBD2. The CDR3 contains 15 residues. V trimming: 1 base; J trimming: 6 bases; junction bases outside the gene matches: 7. CDR1 is SGHTA and CDR2 is FQGNSA in the germline V gene. The DNA for the CDR3 is TGTGCCAGCAGCTTAGGGGGGCTAGCGGGAACCGAGCAGTACTTC. The encoded protein is CASSLGGLAGTEQYF.

This chain uses TRBV7-9 with TRBJ1-1; TRBD1 agrees at 7 bases. This CDR3 has 14 amino acids. V lost 5 bases to trimming and J lost 1 base; unmatched junction nucleotides: 4. Germline CDR1 reads SEHNR; CDR2 reads FQNEAQ (reference sequence). The chain's CDR3 is CASSRDSTNTEAFF. In nucleotides, the CDR3 is TGTGCCAGCAGCAGGGACAGTACGAACACTGAAGCTTTCTTT.

As regards this clone: Other DNA sequences within the sample encode an identical CDR3. The chain recombines TRBV5-1 with TRBJ1-5; D is uncertain. Trimming removed 0 bases at V and 0 bases at J, with 7 bases between. Germline V CDR1 and CDR2: SGHRS, YFSETQ. The CDR3 is 15 amino acids. This CDR3 reads CASSLDGVSNQPQHF. The CDR3 DNA follows: TGCGCCAGCAGCTTGGACGGAGTTAGCAATCAGCCCCAGCATTTT.

V and J are TRBV11-3 and TRBJ2-3; 7 positions match TRBD2. CDR3 size: 15 residues. Germline trimming cut 2 bases from V and 3 bases from J; bases unmatched to any gene: 5. The germline V gene encodes CDR1 SGHNT and CDR2 YENEEA. The CDR3 loop is CASSLRSGNTDTQYF. CDR3 DNA sequence: TGTGCCAGCAGCTTAAGGAGCGGGAATACAGATACGCAGTATTTT.